This T cell receptor beta chain was identified in a study of T cell clones after liver transplantation. Across the whole study: Samples came from ITN030ST, which attempted immunosuppression withdrawal within 2 years of liver transplantation. Until 12-24 months post-transplant, subjects got standard immunosuppression and no induction. Three of eight recipients were HCV-positive; others had non-autoimmune, non-viral indications. Points from the study as a whole: Graft donor-reactive T cells possibly entered the graft instead of undergoing deletion.

TCRdb's copy holds only in-frame clones and misses some; the assay was immunoSEQ multiplex PCR. The sample holds 65,000 to 85,000 clones, 84% seen once. On this clone itself: Antigen unknown.

With V trimmed by 4 bases and J by 2 bases, 4 bases remained unmatched. Germline values: CDR1 SGHDT, CDR2 YYEEEE. The length of the CDR3 is 14 residues. This sample comprised CD4+ T cells from blood, obtained less than 50 months after liver transplant. The clonotype was recovered from a human patient who received a liver transplant. Some T cells may arise from the graft donor. The rearrangement uses TRBV5-6 and TRBJ2-7; 9 bases match TRBD1. CDR3 protein: CASSGTGTTYEQYF. CDR3 sequence (DNA): TGTGCCAGCAGCGGGACAGGGACAACCTACGAGCAGTACTTC.